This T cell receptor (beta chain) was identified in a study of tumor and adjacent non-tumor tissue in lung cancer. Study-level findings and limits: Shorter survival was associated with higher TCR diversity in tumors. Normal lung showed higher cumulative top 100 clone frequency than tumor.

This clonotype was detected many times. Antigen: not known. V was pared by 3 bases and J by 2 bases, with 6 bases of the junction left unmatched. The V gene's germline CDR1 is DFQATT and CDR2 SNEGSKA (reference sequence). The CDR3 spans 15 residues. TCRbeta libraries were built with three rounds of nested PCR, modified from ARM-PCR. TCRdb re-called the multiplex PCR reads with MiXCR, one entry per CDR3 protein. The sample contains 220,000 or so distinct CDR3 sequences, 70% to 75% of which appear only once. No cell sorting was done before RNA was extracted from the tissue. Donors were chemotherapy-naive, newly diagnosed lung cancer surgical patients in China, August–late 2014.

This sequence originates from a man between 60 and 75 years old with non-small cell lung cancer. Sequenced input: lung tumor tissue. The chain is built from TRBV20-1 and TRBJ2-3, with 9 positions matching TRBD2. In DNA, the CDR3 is TGCAGTGCTAGCCCCCTAGCGGGGTTCACAGATACGCAGTATTTT. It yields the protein CSASPLAGFTDTQYF.